This TCR beta chain derives from a study of T-cell memory formation after mild COVID-19. TCRdb redid the calling of the 5' RACE reads with MiXCR, one entry per CDR3 protein. Here the sample spans tens of thousands of distinct CDR3 sequences, about a tenth being singletons. The CDR3 runs 12 residues. The germline gives CDR1 SEHNR, CDR2 FQNEAQ (reference sequence). The V end lost 4 bases, the J end lost 9 bases, and 12 bases lay between the germline ends. The chain recombines TRBV7-9 with TRBJ1-1, with TRBD1 as a possible D gene (5 bases). The material sequenced was PBMCs or a T cell subset sorted from them (not recorded which). The origin of this receptor is an adult woman who had mild COVID-19 (a few samples of this study predate the infection). Cell type and time point are not known. The CDR3 loop reads CASSSQGYQAFF. In DNA, the CDR3 is TGTGCCAGCAGCTCCCAGGGATATCAAGCTTTCTTT.